A selection of T cell receptor beta chains follows, all from one sample in a study of blood T cell repertoires in COVID-19. Using immunoSEQ multiplex PCR, the repertoire was profiled, and TCRdb retains in-frame clones only, with some absent. The repertoire holds approximately 230,000 clones, with 70% to 90% as singletons. The sample consisted of peripheral blood. The receptors derive from a man aged 25-45 years who had recovered from COVID-19. Each CDR3 is given with its conserved first and last residue. A D gene is named only where the DNA matches it firmly. Clone size is shown for a subset of rows, as once, few, many or a class of expanded clone.

clone_size	v_call	d_call	j_call	cdr3_nt	cdr3_aa
-	TRBV19	-	TRBJ2-7	TGTGCCAGTACCCCTGCGGGTTATTTGAACGAGCAGTACTTC	CASTPAGYLNEQYF
-	TRBV6-2/TRBV6-3	-	TRBJ1-1	TGTGCCAGCAGTTTGGTACACATGAACACTGAAGCTTTCTTT	CASSLVHMNTEAFF
-	TRBV9	-	TRBJ2-5	TGTGCCAGCAGCTCAGGACCGGGGATGGAAGAGACCCAGTACTTC	CASSSGPGMEETQYF
-	TRBV6-2/TRBV6-3	-	TRBJ2-3	TGTGCCAGCAGTGCGGGCCCCGCAGATACGCAGTATTTT	CASSAGPADTQYF
-	TRBV5-6	-	TRBJ1-2	TGTGCCAGCAGCTTGGCAACACCCCAGAACTATGGCTACACCTTC	CASSLATPQNYGYTF
-	TRBV4-3	-	TRBJ2-1	TGCGCCAGCAGCCAAGCCACACGGGGCTACAATGAGCAGTTCTTC	CASSQATRGYNEQFF
-	TRBV19	-	TRBJ2-5	TGTGCCAGTAGTATAGTGTCAGGGATAGAGACCCAGTACTTC	CASSIVSGIETQYF
-	TRBV19	TRBD1	TRBJ2-5	TGTGCCAGTAGTATGAGAGACAGGGTCGAGACCCAGTACTTC	CASSMRDRVETQYF
-	TRBV18	-	TRBJ2-7	TGTGCCAGCTCACCGCAGTCCGGACAGACCCCCTACGAGCAGTACTTC	CASSPQSGQTPYEQYF
-	TRBV12-3/TRBV12-4	-	TRBJ2-3	TGTGCCAGCAGTTTAGATCCCCCGGATACGCAGTATTTT	CASSLDPPDTQYF
once	TRBV30	-	TRBJ1-5	TGTGCCTGGACCGGGACACCCGATTATAGCAATCAGCCCCAGCATTTT	CAWTGTPDYSNQPQHF
-	TRBV5-4	-	TRBJ1-2	TGTGCCAGCAGCTTGGTCAGGGACTATGGCTACACCTTC	CASSLVRDYGYTF
-	TRBV20-1	-	TRBJ2-7	TGCAGTGCTAGGGCCGCTTACGAGCAGTACTTC	CSARAAYEQYF
-	TRBV27	TRBD1	TRBJ1-5	TGTGCCAGCAGCTACAGGGGTGGCCAGCCCCAGCATTTT	CASSYRGGQPQHF
-	TRBV5-6	TRBD1	TRBJ2-3	TGTGCCAGCAGCTTGAGGGGACAGCTGAGGGATACGCAGTATTTT	CASSLRGQLRDTQYF
-	TRBV7-7	-	TRBJ2-2	TGTGCCAGCAGCTCGACTGGAGGGTGGACCGGGGAGCTGTTTTTT	CASSSTGGWTGELFF
-	TRBV19	-	TRBJ1-1	TGTGCCAGTAGTATAGGGGGCGCGAACACTGAAGCTTTCTTT	CASSIGGANTEAFF
-	TRBV19	TRBD2	TRBJ2-1	TGTGCCAGTAGTATGGTTGGGCTAGCGGGGGGGGCGAACTACAATGAGCAGTTCTTC	CASSMVGLAGGANYNEQFF
-	TRBV7-2	TRBD1	TRBJ1-6	TGTGCCAGCAGTTTGATGACAGGGGCGACCGGTTCACCCCTCCACTTT	CASSLMTGATGSPLHF
-	TRBV5-1	TRBD1	TRBJ2-7	TGCGCCAGCAGCTTGGAGACAGGGGGGTACGAGCAGTACTTC	CASSLETGGYEQYF
-	TRBV18	TRBD1	TRBJ1-6	TGTGCCAGCTCACATCTAGACAGGGGGAGGAATTCACCCCTCCACTTT	CASSHLDRGRNSPLHF
-	TRBV11-2	TRBD1	TRBJ1-1	TGTGCCAGCAGCCCCACCAGGGGGCCCACTGAAGCTTTCTTT	CASSPTRGPTEAFF
-	TRBV7-6	-	TRBJ1-2	TGTGCCAGCAGCCACCTAGCGCGGGGGCATTATGGCTACACCTTC	CASSHLARGHYGYTF
-	TRBV10-3	-	TRBJ1-2	TGTGCCATCAGTGAGTCGAAAAACTACTATGGCTACACCTTC	CAISESKNYYGYTF
-	TRBV19	TRBD1	TRBJ1-5	TGTGCCAGTAGTGGACAGGGTCAGGGGGGCAATCAGCCCCAGCATTTT	CASSGQGQGGNQPQHF
-	TRBV29-1	TRBD1	TRBJ1-2	TGCAGCGTTGAAGAGGGTTGGGCAGGGGGAGTTCGTGGCTACACCTTC	CSVEEGWAGGVRGYTF
once	TRBV14	-	TRBJ2-7	TGTGCCAGCCAGGCTAGCGTAACCTACGAGCAGTACTTC	CASQASVTYEQYF
-	TRBV20-1	TRBD2	TRBJ2-3	TGCAGTGCTAGTGGCAGCGGGGGCCCCACAGATACGCAGTATTTT	CSASGSGGPTDTQYF
-	TRBV19	-	TRBJ2-2	TGTGCCAGTACTCCGTACGAGGGTGGATCCGGGGAGCTGTTTTTT	CASTPYEGGSGELFF
once	TRBV7-9	-	TRBJ1-5	TGTGCCAGCAGCTTAGGACGGGGAGACCCCAATCAGCCCCAGCATTTT	CASSLGRGDPNQPQHF
-	TRBV11-2	-	TRBJ1-3	TGTGCCAGCAGCTTAATCCCCCCTCGAAACACCATATATTTT	CASSLIPPRNTIYF
-	TRBV7-8	TRBD1	TRBJ1-5	TGTGCCAGCAGCTTAGAACAGGGGGGGCTGATCCAGCCCCAGCATTTT	CASSLEQGGLIQPQHF
-	TRBV19	TRBD2	TRBJ2-1	TGTGCCAGTAGTATGACTAGCGGGCATGAGCAGTTCTTC	CASSMTSGHEQFF
-	TRBV28	TRBD1	TRBJ2-7	TGTGCCAGCAGTTCTACCGGACAGGGTAGTTCCTACGAGCAGTACTTC	CASSSTGQGSSYEQYF
-	TRBV27	TRBD1	TRBJ1-5	TGTGCCAGCAGTTTTTACGGACAGGAGAATCAGCCCCAGCATTTT	CASSFYGQENQPQHF
-	TRBV27	-	TRBJ2-7	TGTGCCAGCAACCCGGGGAGGGGGAGTTACGAGCAGTACTTC	CASNPGRGSYEQYF
-	TRBV7-8	TRBD1	TRBJ1-5	TGTGCCAGCAGCTTAGCCCCTGGACAGGCGAGTGATCAGCCCCAGCATTTT	CASSLAPGQASDQPQHF
few	TRBV30	-	TRBJ2-6	TGTGCCTGGAGTGGTTACTCTGGGGCCAACGTCCTGACTTTC	CAWSGYSGANVLTF
-	TRBV9	TRBD2	TRBJ2-2	TGTGCCAGCAGCGTAGCTCCCCTAGCGGGGGCTACCGGGGAGCTGTTTTTT	CASSVAPLAGATGELFF